This T cell receptor (beta chain) derives from a study of T cell repertoires in cytomegalovirus infection (dated by TCRdb to about 2019). Notes on the research overall: Recently identified HLA-C-restricted CMV epitopes, whose presentation resists viral immunomodulation, were targeted by peptide stimulations together with well-studied HLA-B-restricted epitopes. Because public TCR beta signatures pointed to carriage of CMV infection together with the matching HLA type, the HLA type of each donor mattered for the analysis. Points the paper makes about the study in general: In both this cohort and an independent approximately 350-donor cohort, the cumulative frequency of public TCR beta family members distinguished carriers of CMV infection plus the relevant HLA type. In the ex vivo response, HLA-C-restricted CMV-specific TCR beta clonotypes were dominant, and in two of eight donors the single most frequent clonotype came from this HLA-C-restricted group.

Measured from the cysteine to the phenylalanine, the CDR3 is 16 residues long. The read is trimmed to its CDR3 DNA, 48 bases read in frame from base 1. V loses 6 bases of germline sequence and J loses 4 bases, and the interval between the two ends is 18 bases. CDR1 MNHNY and CDR2 SVGAGI are derived from the germline V gene (reference sequence). This clonotype was found a few times. What this receptor recognizes is not known. Base qualities are not at hand, and no much larger clone is one base apart. What the treatment or condition label conveys for this sample: in vitro stimulation with specific CMV peptide epitopes to enrich CMV-specific T cells. Sequenced using an Illumina HiSeq 1500. TCRdb reworked the public reads: Q25 trimming with fastp, MiXCR clone assembly, productive beta chains retained. For every CDR3 protein sequence, its rows merge into one entry that carries the most common genes and DNA. The table for this sample lists about 900,000 distinct CDR3 sequences; roughly a third of them were counted only once. The top ten constitute roughly 13% of the sample.

The source of this sequence is a human donor in good health (CMV status not recorded). Some clones in this sample may be carry-over from other donors' samples. Sequencing used cultured CD8+ T cells from PBMCs, obtained from culture after CMV antigen stimulation. This receptor chain uses TRBV6-6 and TRBJ1-4, with the identity of the D gene unclear. Here is the DNA: TGTGCCAGCAGGTCCTCAAGTGTCAGCTTTAATGAAAAACTGTTTTTT. Its amino acids are CASRSSSVSFNEKLFF.